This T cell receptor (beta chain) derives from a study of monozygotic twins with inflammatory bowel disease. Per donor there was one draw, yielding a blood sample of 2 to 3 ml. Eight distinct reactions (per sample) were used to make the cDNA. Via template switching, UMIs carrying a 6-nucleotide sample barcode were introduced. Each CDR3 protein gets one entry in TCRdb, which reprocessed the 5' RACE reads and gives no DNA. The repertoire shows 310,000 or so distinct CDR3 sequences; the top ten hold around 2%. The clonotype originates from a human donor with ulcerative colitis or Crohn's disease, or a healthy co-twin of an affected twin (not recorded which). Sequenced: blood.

CDR3 sequence reads: CASSWDRGKETQYF. The chain employs TRBV5-1 and TRBJ2-5; TCRdb selects TRBD1, and the lack of DNA leaves this call unchecked. The length of the CDR3 is 14 residues. CDR1 is SGHRS and CDR2 is YFSETQ in the germline V gene.